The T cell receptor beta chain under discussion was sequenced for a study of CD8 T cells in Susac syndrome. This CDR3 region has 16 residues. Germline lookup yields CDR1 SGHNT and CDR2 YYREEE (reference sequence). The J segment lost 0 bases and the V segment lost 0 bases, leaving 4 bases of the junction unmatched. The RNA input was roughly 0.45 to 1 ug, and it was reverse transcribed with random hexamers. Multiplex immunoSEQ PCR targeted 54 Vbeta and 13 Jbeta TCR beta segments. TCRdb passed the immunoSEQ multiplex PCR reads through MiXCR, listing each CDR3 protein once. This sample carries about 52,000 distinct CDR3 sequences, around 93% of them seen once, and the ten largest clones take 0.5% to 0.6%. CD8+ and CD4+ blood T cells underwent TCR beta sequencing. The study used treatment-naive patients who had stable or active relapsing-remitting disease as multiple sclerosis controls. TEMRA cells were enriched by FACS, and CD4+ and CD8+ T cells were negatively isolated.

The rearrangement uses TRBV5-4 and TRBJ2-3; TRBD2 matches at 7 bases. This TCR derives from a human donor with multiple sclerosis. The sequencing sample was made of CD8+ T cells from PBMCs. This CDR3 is CASSLGDYYSTDTQYF. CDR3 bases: TGTGCCAGCAGCTTGGGGGACTATTACAGCACAGATACGCAGTATTTT.